The 21 T cell receptor beta chains given below trace back to one sample, sequenced in a study of cytomegalovirus exposure and HLA in healthy donors. PCR used 60 Vbeta primers and 13 Jbeta primers. The table came from immunoSEQ multiplex PCR; TCRdb's copy has only in-frame clones and leaves some out. The table lists around 120,000 clones. Sequencing was performed on PBMCs. These TCRs come from a man between 18 and 29 years old in good health and CMV-seronegative.

This chain links TRBV7-9 with TRBJ1-3; 9 positions agree with TRBD1. Trimming took 5 bases from V and 3 from J; bases not matched to a gene: 8. The CDR3 length is 16 residues. The V gene's germline CDR1 is SEHNR and CDR2 FQNEAQ (reference sequence). Written as DNA, the CDR3 is TGTGCCAGCAGCCCGGGACAGGGTAGGGATGGAAACACCATATATTTT. Protein product: CASSPGQGRDGNTIYF.

The V and J genes are TRBV4-1 and TRBJ1-1, with 10 bases matching TRBD1. Germline CDR1 and CDR2: MGHRA and YSYEKL. CDR3 length: 18 residues. V lost 1 base, J lost 1 base, and 9 bases stayed unmatched. In DNA, the CDR3 is TGCGCCAGCAGCCAAGCCTTGACAGGGGGCGCCGGGAACACTGAAGCTTTCTTT. It specifies CASSQALTGGAGNTEAFF.

The genes are TRBV6-6 and TRBJ1-2, with 10 bases that match TRBD1. Unmatched junction bases numbered 6, after V lost 0 bases and J lost 8 bases. This CDR3 has 15 amino acids. Germline-derived CDR1 and CDR2 are MNHNY and SVGAGI (reference sequence). The CDR3 region is CASSYSTGTGVGYTF. CDR3 nucleotides: TGTGCCAGCAGTTACTCGACAGGGACAGGGGTCGGCTACACCTTC.

V usage is TRBV9 and J usage is TRBJ1-5, with D possibly TRBD1 on 5 matching bases. This CDR3 has 14 residues. Per the germline V gene, CDR1 is SGDLS and CDR2 is YYNGEE. The V gene lost 3 bases and the J gene lost 4 bases, with 11 bases spanning the gap. The CDR3 region is CASSGGSPNQPQHF. Here the CDR3 DNA reads TGTGCCAGCAGCGGGGGCAGCCCTAATCAGCCCCAGCATTTT.

V and J are TRBV14 and TRBJ1-3; no clear D gene. V gave up 0 bases and J gave up 2 bases, with 14 bases separating them. The CDR3 contains 17 residues. The V gene's germline CDR1 is SGHDN and CDR2 FVKESK. The CDR3 DNA sequence: TGTGCCAGCAGCCAAGACAGATTAGGAGGTGCTGGAAACACCATATATTTT. Protein sequence: CASSQDRLGGAGNTIYF.

The chain links TRBV2 to TRBJ1-3; weak D call: TRBD1 (5 bases). Germline CDR1 reads SNHLY; CDR2 reads FYNNEI. The CDR3 has 16 amino acids. The V gene lost 5 bases and the J gene lost 2 bases, with 16 bases spanning the gap. CDR3 loop: CASSSLGRPPGNTIYF. In nucleotides, the CDR3 is TGTGCCAGCAGTTCACTGGGGCGTCCACCTGGAAACACCATATATTTT.

This chain links TRBV19 with TRBJ1-3; possibly TRBD1 for D (5 bases). Germline CDR1 and CDR2: LNHDA and SQIVND (reference sequence). V gave up 5 bases and J gave up 0 bases, with 11 bases separating them. The CDR3 covers 15 residues. The CDR3 is CASSPRGSSGNTIYF. In DNA, the CDR3 is TGTGCCAGTAGTCCCCGGGGGAGCTCTGGAAACACCATATATTTT.

The CDR3: CAISGGQNQPQHF. CDR3 nucleotide sequence: TGTGCCATCAGTGGGGGCCAGAATCAGCCCCAGCATTTT. This chain links TRBV10-3 with TRBJ1-5; tentative D call: TRBD1 (5 bases). Germline values: CDR1 ENHRY, CDR2 SYGVKD. V was pared by 4 bases and J by 4 bases, with 8 bases between. This CDR3 region has 13 residues.

The chain has TRBV5-1 and TRBJ2-5; no definite D call. The CDR3 totals 11 residues. V was trimmed by 6 bases and J by 4 bases, leaving 7 bases between them. CDR1 and CDR2 (germline): SGHRS, YFSETQ. The CDR3, as DNA: TGCGCCAGCACCCTTTCAGAGACCCAGTACTTC. Amino acid sequence: CASTLSETQYF.

The chain couples TRBV28 to TRBJ2-7; D unclear. Germline CDR1 and CDR2: MDHEN and SYDVKM. The CDR3 loop spans 13 amino acids. V was cut by 1 base and J by 3 bases, with 7 bases left in between. The CDR3 DNA reads TGTGCCAGCAGTTTATTGGCCCGCTACGAGCAGTACTTC. This sequence encodes CASSLLARYEQYF.

With regard to this clone: Relative to the germline gene, one junction end is altered; a read error may explain this. The V call is TRBV27, the J call TRBJ1-1; D perhaps matches TRBD1 (6 bases). The CDR3 contains 14 residues. The germline V gene encodes CDR1 MNHEY and CDR2 SMNVEV (reference sequence). CDR3 sequence reads: CAGSLRGGNTEAFF. The CDR3 coding sequence is TGTGCCGGCAGTTTAAGGGGGGGAAACACTGAAGCTTTCTTT.

The V and J genes are TRBV4-1 and TRBJ1-1; possible D gene TRBD1, 5 bases. Germline loops: CDR1 MGHRA, CDR2 YSYEKL. Trimming took 1 base from V and 2 from J, leaving 11 bases between them. CDR3 length equals 15 residues. CDR3 in amino acids: CASSQVQGTNTEAFF. As DNA, the CDR3 is TGCGCCAGCAGCCAAGTCCAGGGAACAAACACTGAAGCTTTCTTT.

The genes are TRBV6-5 and TRBJ1-4; TRBD1 agrees at 11 bases. Per the germline V gene, CDR1 is MNHEY and CDR2 is SVGAGI. This CDR3 has 14 residues. J was trimmed by 7 bases and V by 2 bases; bases with no gene match: 0. The CDR3 nucleotides read TGTGCCAGCAGTTACGGGACAGGGGGTGAAAAACTGTTTTTT. Translated: CASSYGTGGEKLFF.

This chain links TRBV19 with TRBJ1-5, with D possibly matching TRBD1 (6 bases). Germline CDR1 LNHDA, CDR2 SQIVND (reference sequence). V was clipped by 5 bases and J by 3 bases, with 11 bases between them. The CDR3 contains 14 residues. The CDR3, as DNA: TGTGCCAGTAGTGTCCGGGACACCAATCAGCCCCAGCATTTT. Amino acid sequence: CASSVRDTNQPQHF.

J is TRBJ1-4 and V is TRBV30; 11 bases agree with TRBD1. Germline V gives CDR1 GTSNPN, CDR2 SVGIG (reference sequence). V shed 4 bases and J 11 bases; nucleotides not matched to a gene: 6. The CDR3 spans 13 residues. CDR3 bases: TGTGCCTGGAAGAGGGGACAGGGGGACAAACTGTTTTTT. Its protein product is CAWKRGQGDKLFF.

Considering frequency, this clone is medium-sized. The V gene is TRBV10-1, the J gene TRBJ1-2; no clear D gene. The CDR3 covers 14 residues. Looked up from germline, CDR1 is WNHNN and CDR2 is SYGVQD (reference sequence). Trimming stripped 0 bases from V and 8 bases from J, with 13 bases between. This chain's CDR3 is CASSESLGSGGYTF. The CDR3 nucleotides read TGCGCCAGCAGTGAGTCTCTAGGGTCGGGAGGCTACACCTTC.

The chain employs TRBV15 and TRBJ2-2; 11 bases are a match to TRBD1. This CDR3 spans 19 amino acids. Trimming cost V 0 bases and J 3 bases; bases outside gene matches: 9. Germline loops: CDR1 LNHNV, CDR2 YYDKDF (reference sequence). The CDR3 nucleotides read TGTGCCACCAGCAGAGAAAACCGGGACAGGGGGAGATACACCGGGGAGCTGTTTTTT. Translating gives CATSRENRDRGRYTGELFF.

V gene TRBV21-1 combines with J gene TRBJ2-2; the table's TRBD1 call for D was not verified on the DNA. TRBV21-1 has pseudogene status. The CDR3 has 15 amino acids. Written as DNA, the CDR3 is TGTGCCAGCAGCGGGGGACAGGGAGTCACCGGGGAGCTGTTTTTT. Its protein is CASSGGQGVTGELFF.

The chain joins TRBV25-1 to TRBJ1-1; the D gene is possibly TRBD1 (6 bases). V lost 7 bases to trimming and J lost 2 bases, with 20 bases between them. Germline-derived CDR1 and CDR2 are MGHDK and SYGVNS. This CDR3 comprises 16 residues. The DNA of the CDR3 is TGTGCCAGCATCCCCAGGTTCGGGGGGCTAAACACTGAAGCTTTCTTT. Its protein is CASIPRFGGLNTEAFF.

The chain couples TRBV19 to TRBJ1-6; TRBD1 matches 8 bases. Germline CDR1 and CDR2: LNHDA and SQIVND (reference sequence). The trim removed 5 bases at V and 5 bases at J, leaving 14 bases unmatched. The CDR3 consists of 18 residues. CDR3 protein: CASSPYGPRTGNNSPLHF. The CDR3 DNA follows: TGTGCCAGTAGTCCCTACGGCCCCCGGACAGGGAATAATTCACCCCTCCACTTT. Full variable domain (missing parts from reference TRBV19 and TRBJ1-6): DGGITQSPKYLFRKEGQNVTLSCEQNLNHDAMYWYRQDPGQGLRLIYYSQIVNDFQKGDIAEGYSVSREKKESFPLTVTSAQKNPTAFYLCASSPYGPRTGNNSPLHFGNGTRLTVT.

The V and J genes are TRBV28 and TRBJ1-5; D uncertain. V was cut by 3 bases and J by 0 bases, with 9 bases left in between. This CDR3 spans 15 amino acids. The germline V gene has CDR1 MDHEN and CDR2 SYDVKM. Here the CDR3 reads CASSFAEYSNQPQHF. DNA for the CDR3: TGTGCCAGCAGTTTTGCAGAATATAGCAATCAGCCCCAGCATTTT.